What follows describes a single T cell receptor beta chain. PCR primers comprised 60 Vbeta and 13 Jbeta primers. Only in-frame clones appear in the TCRdb table, and some are missing; sequencing was by immunoSEQ multiplex PCR. The table includes about 250,000 clones, about 66% detected once. CDR1 is SGHDT and CDR2 is YYEEEE in the germline V gene. V lost 3 bases and J lost 6, with 15 bases in between. The CDR3 is 14 residues long. The record originates from a study of cytomegalovirus exposure and HLA in healthy donors. Sequenced material: PBMCs. The V call is TRBV5-6, the J call TRBJ1-1; TRBD1 might be the D (6 bases). The receptor was derived from a female donor in good health and CMV-seronegative. CDR3 residues: CASSSWGTLPEAFF. CDR3 coding DNA: TGTGCCAGCAGCTCCTGGGGGACATTACCTGAAGCTTTCTTT.